The clone carrying this TCR beta chain was counted only a few times. As originally analysed: Amplifying reference gene primers gave estimates of nucleated cell counts. Using immunoSEQ multiplex PCR, the repertoire was profiled, and TCRdb retains in-frame clones only, with some absent. That table is the source of V, J and clone size, and D and trimming were worked out from the DNA. The top ten hold 16% of the sample, which has 140,000 to 150,000 clones, 60% to 85% seen once. The record originates from a study of blood T cell repertoires in COVID-19. Sequencing was performed on peripheral blood. The sequence came from a man between 45 and 60 years old with acute or convalescent COVID-19.

The CDR3, as DNA: TGTGCCAGCAGTGGACAGGTCGGCTACGAGCAGTACGTC. Its translation is CASSGQVGYEQYV. This chain joins TRBV2 and TRBJ2-7; D is perhaps TRBD1 (6 bases). There are 13 residues in the CDR3. Deletions cut 4 bases from V and 3 bases from J, with 10 bases between. The germline V gene has CDR1 SNHLY and CDR2 FYNNEI.